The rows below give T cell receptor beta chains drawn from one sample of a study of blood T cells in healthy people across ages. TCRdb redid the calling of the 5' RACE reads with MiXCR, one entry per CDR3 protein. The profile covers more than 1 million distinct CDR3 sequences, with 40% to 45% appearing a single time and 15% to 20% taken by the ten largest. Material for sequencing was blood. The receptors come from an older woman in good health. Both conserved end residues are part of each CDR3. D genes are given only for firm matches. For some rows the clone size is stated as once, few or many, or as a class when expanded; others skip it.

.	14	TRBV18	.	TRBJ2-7	CASSPRGTLYEQYF
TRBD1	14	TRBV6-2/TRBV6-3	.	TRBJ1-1	CATSTEFQGGMAFF
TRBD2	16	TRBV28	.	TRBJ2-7	CASSTGGLAGALWQYF
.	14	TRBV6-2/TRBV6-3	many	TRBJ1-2	CASSYSGQTYGYTF
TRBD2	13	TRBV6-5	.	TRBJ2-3	CTSQTSGRDTQYF
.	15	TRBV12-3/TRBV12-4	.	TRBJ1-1	CASILPGALNTEAFF
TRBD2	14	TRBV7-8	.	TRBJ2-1	CASVPPGLENEQFF
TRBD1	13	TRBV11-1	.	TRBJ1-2	CASSLAGQRGYTF
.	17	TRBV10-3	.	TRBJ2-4	CAISESLGLMAKNIQYF
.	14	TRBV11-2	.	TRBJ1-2	CASSVDRMNYGYTF
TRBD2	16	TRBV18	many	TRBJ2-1	CASSPTSGRAGNEQFF
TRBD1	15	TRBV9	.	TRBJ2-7	CASSVSGQGIYEQYF
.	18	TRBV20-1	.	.	CSARDYQTTTSSYNEQYF
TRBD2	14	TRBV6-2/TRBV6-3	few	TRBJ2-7	CASRSLSGDYEQYF
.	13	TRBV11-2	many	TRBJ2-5	CASSLSHQETQYF
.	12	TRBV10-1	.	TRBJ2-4	CASRDREGIQYF
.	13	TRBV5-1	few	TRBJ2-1	CASSPSGFNEQFF
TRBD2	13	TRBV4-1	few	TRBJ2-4	CASSQALAGLQYF
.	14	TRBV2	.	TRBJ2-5	CAGSPTSPDYRQYF
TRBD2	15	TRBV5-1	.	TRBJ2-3	CASAQTSGRTDTQYF
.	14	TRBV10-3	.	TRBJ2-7	CAISESTRSYEQYF
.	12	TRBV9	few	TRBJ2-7	CASSAAEGEQYF
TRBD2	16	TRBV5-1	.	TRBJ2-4	CASSLRPSGSVNEQYF
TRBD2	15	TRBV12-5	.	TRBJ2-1	CASGRGRSGYNEQFF
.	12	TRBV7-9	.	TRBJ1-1	CASSLLGREAFF
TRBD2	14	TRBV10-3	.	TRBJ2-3	CAIRTSGRAGTQYF
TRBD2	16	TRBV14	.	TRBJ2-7	CASSHPGGPGRYEQYF
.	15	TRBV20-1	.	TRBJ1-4	CSARDPGFGVEKLFF
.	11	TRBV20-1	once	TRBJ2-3	CSARSPDTQYF
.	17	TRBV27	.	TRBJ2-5	CASTGKKRGALNNEQYF
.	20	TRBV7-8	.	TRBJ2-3	CASSQLQGSSDRASTDTQYF
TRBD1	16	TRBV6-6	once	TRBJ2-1	CASSYSIQGAKNEQFF
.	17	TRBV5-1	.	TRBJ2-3	CASSLVLSGSSTDTQYF
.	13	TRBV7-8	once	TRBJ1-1	CASSGVIKAEAFF
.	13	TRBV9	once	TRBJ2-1	CASSDRLRSEQFF
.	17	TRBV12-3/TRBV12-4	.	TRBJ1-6	CASSRAGSRMERSPPHF
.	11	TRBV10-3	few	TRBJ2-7	CAISESWEQYF
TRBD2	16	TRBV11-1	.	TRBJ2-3	CASSLGTSGIQDTQYF
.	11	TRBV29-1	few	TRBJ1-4	CSVEDNEKLFF
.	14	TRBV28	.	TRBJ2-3	CATKPGRSTDTQYF
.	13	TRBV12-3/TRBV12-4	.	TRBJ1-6	CASSMGRYSPLHF
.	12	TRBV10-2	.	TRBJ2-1	CASSESRHEQFF
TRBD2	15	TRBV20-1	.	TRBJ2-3	CSASSGRGGADTQYF
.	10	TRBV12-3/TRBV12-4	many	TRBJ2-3	CASSTDTQYF
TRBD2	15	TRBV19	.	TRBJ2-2	CASRKRERNTGELFF
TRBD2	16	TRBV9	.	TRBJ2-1	CASSVGASGRAGEQFF
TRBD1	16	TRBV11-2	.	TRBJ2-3	CASSSGQGASADTQYF
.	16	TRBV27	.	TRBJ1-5	CASSRGLGASNQPQHF
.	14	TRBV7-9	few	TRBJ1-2	CASSSPRDRGGYTF
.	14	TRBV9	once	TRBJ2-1	CASSANPGYNEQFF
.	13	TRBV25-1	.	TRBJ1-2	CASSVMGKDGYTF
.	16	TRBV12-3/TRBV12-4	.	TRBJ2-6	CASSLRGNSGANVLTF
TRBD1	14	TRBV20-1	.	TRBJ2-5	CSASRTGGEETQYF
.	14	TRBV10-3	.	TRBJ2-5	CAIRDPDGQETQYF